This paragraph reports one T cell receptor beta chain. Its target is not known. TCRdb re-analysed the RT-PCR reads in MiXCR, keeping a single row per CDR3 protein. The sample has about 520,000 distinct CDR3 sequences; 25% are singletons. These data are taken from a study of response to subunit inactivated influenza vaccine. General study results and limits: Every seasonal influenza vaccination brings in few new T cells, the authors suggested.

CDR3 length equals 13 residues. Germline values: CDR1 MNHNY, CDR2 SVGAGI (reference sequence). Trimming pared 1 base from V and 7 bases from J, leaving 10 bases between. This receptor was taken from a man aged 50-60 years who received an inactivated influenza vaccine. The input for sequencing was CD4+ T cells sorted from PBMCs, taken roughly 5 days after vaccination. The chain uses TRBV6-6 and TRBJ1-2; D gene unclear. In DNA form, the CDR3 reads TGTGCCAGCAGTTACTGGGAGTCTGGTGGCTACACCTTC. It yields the protein CASSYWESGGYTF.